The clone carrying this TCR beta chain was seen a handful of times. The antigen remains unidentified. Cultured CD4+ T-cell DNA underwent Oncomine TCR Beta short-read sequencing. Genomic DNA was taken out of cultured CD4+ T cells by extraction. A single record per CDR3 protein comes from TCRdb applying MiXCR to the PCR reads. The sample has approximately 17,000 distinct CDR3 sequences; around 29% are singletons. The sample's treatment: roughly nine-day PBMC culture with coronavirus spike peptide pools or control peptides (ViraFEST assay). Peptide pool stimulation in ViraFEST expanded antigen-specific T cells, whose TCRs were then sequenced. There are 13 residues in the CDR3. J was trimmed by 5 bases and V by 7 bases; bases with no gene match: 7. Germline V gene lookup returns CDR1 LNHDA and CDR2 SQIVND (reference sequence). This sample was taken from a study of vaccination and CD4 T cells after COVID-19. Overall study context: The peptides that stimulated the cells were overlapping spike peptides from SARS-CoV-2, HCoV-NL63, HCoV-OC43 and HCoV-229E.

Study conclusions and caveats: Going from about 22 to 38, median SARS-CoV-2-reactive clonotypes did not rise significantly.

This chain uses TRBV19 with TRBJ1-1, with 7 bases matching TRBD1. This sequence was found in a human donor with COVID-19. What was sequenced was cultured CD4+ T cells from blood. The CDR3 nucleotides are TGTGCCAGTACCCCGACAGGGAGGACTGAAGCTTTCTTT. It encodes CASTPTGRTEAFF.